What follows are 16 T cell receptor beta chains derived from one specimen sequenced in a study of T-cell memory formation after mild COVID-19. TCRdb re-analysed the 5' RACE reads in MiXCR, keeping a single row per CDR3 protein. The repertoire holds 470,000 or so distinct CDR3 sequences, with 20% as singletons. The source material was PBMCs or a T cell subset sorted from them (not recorded which). The receptors were sampled from an adult woman who had mild COVID-19 (a few samples of this study predate the infection). Cell type and time point are not known.

This clonotype showed up many times. The rearrangement joins TRBV20-1 to TRBJ2-3, with TRBD2 matching over 7 bases. After removal of 0 bases from V and 2 bases from J, the junction contained 17 bases not matched to a gene. CDR1 is DFQATT and CDR2 is SNEGSKA in the germline V gene (reference sequence). This CDR3 region has 19 residues. The CDR3 spells CSARDVRRSGVYSTDTQYF. The CDR3 bases are TGCAGTGCTAGAGATGTAAGGCGAAGCGGGGTTTATTCCACAGATACGCAGTATTTT.

The genes are TRBV5-1 and TRBJ2-3; D is possibly TRBD1 or TRBD2 (6 bases each). V was shortened by 5 bases and J by 6 bases, with 19 bases between the two germline ends. The CDR3 contains 15 residues. CDR1 and CDR2 from the germline V gene are SGHRS and YFSETQ. This chain's CDR3 is CASRIGGSWGDTQYF. The CDR3 DNA follows: TGCGCCAGCAGGATCGGGGGCAGCTGGGGGGATACGCAGTATTTT. The full variable domain, completed using reference TRBV5-1 and TRBJ2-3, is KAGVTQTPRYLIKTRGQQVTLSCSPISGHRSVSWYQQTPGQGLQFLFEYFSETQRNKGNFPGRFSGRQFSNSRSEMNVSTLELGDSALYLCASRIGGSWGDTQYFGPGTRLTVL.

The genes are TRBV4-1 and TRBJ2-5; D is undetermined. Germline CDR1 MGHRA, CDR2 YSYEKL. V gave up 3 bases and J gave up 5 bases, with 16 bases separating them. There are 15 residues in the CDR3. CDR3 sequence: CASSHSWAQRETQYF. DNA of the CDR3: TGCGCCAGCAGCCATTCCTGGGCCCAGAGGGAGACCCAGTACTTC.

This clonotype was found a few times. The V and J genes are TRBV15 and TRBJ1-1; weak D call: TRBD1 (5 bases). With 0 bases removed from V and 3 bases from J, the gap between germline ends came to 8 bases. The CDR3 spans 14 residues. Germline values: CDR1 LNHNV, CDR2 YYDKDF (reference sequence). CDR3 in amino acids: CATSRDLGDTEAFF. In DNA form, the CDR3 reads TGTGCCACCAGCAGAGATCTGGGGGACACTGAAGCTTTCTTT.

The gene calls are TRBV10-2 and TRBJ2-1; D unresolved. Trimming pared 6 bases from V and 5 bases from J, leaving 17 bases between. The CDR3 loop spans 15 amino acids. The germline gives CDR1 WSHSY, CDR2 SAAADI. CDR3: CASSPSMADDNEQFF. The CDR3, as DNA: TGCGCCAGCAGCCCCAGCATGGCGGACGACAATGAGCAGTTCTTC.

The chain recombines TRBV12-3 or TRBV12-4 with TRBJ2-1; D not resolved. The V end lost 10 bases, the J end lost 0 bases, and 7 bases lay between the germline ends. The CDR3 has 12 amino acids. CDR3 region: CATRSSYNEQFF. The CDR3 DNA reads TGTGCCACCCGGAGCTCCTACAATGAGCAGTTCTTC.

The chain combines TRBV6-2 or TRBV6-3 with TRBJ2-2; 8 bases match TRBD1. J gave up 7 bases and V 5 bases, and 6 bases lay outside the gene matches. CDR1 MNHEY and CDR2 SVGEGT come from the germline V gene. The CDR3 has 14 amino acids. For the CDR3, the DNA is TGTGCCAGCAGTCAAGGACAGGGCCACGGGGAGCTGTTTTTT. Translated, it gives CASSQGQGHGELFF.

This clonotype was detected only a few times. DNA of the CDR3: TGTGCCAGCAGCTCGGGACGGCCTGAAGCTTTCTTT. The encoded protein is CASSSGRPEAFF. The V gene is TRBV12-3 or TRBV12-4, the J gene TRBJ1-1; possibly TRBD1 for D (5 bases). CDR3 length: 12 amino acids. Trimming cost V 6 bases and J 6 bases, with 11 bases left between them.

The gene calls are TRBV12-3 or TRBV12-4 and TRBJ1-5; D call uncertain. The V end was cut by 5 bases, the J end by 9 bases, with 23 bases between. This CDR3 comprises 16 residues. The CDR3 bases are TGTGCCAGCAGTCCAATCTCGGTAGGACCACAGAGGCCCCAGCATTTT. This codes for CASSPISVGPQRPQHF.

V is TRBV6-2 or TRBV6-3 and J is TRBJ2-2; 9 bases align to TRBD1. The CDR3 extends over 16 amino acids. V shed 7 bases, J shed 5 bases, and the junction held 11 bases outside the gene matches. Looked up from germline, CDR1 is MNHEY and CDR2 is SVGEGT. CDR3 DNA: TGTGCCAGCAACACAATGGGACAGGGAAAAACCGGGGAGCTGTTTTTT. Its protein product is CASNTMGQGKTGELFF.

The chain is built from TRBV18 and TRBJ2-7, with TRBD2 identical over 7 bases. The V gene's germline CDR1 is KGHSH and CDR2 LQKENI. The CDR3 has 14 residues. Unmatched junction bases numbered 5, after V lost 3 bases and J lost 3 bases. The CDR3 bases are TGTGCCAGCTCACCGACAGCGGGATTCTACGAGCAGTACTTC. It is translated as CASSPTAGFYEQYF.

The chain uses TRBV6-2 or TRBV6-3 and TRBJ2-7; D may match TRBD1 or TRBD2 (6 bases each). This CDR3 spans 14 amino acids. CDR1 and CDR2 from the germline V gene are MNHEY and SVGEGT. V was pared by 2 bases and J by 3 bases, with 11 bases between. CDR3 in DNA: TGTGCCAGCAGTTACGGGGGGCGGGTCTACGAGCAGTACTTC. This gives the protein CASSYGGRVYEQYF.

This clonotype was detected only a few times. The J gene is TRBJ1-2, the V gene TRBV7-2; unclear D gene. The germline V gene encodes CDR1 SGHTA and CDR2 FQGNSA. The CDR3 runs 15 residues. V lost 5 bases and J 1 base, leaving 14 bases between the germline ends. The CDR3 spells CASSPTPSLNYGYTF. The CDR3 DNA follows: TGTGCCAGCAGCCCGACCCCTAGCCTTAACTATGGCTACACCTTC.

The V and J genes are TRBV7-9 and TRBJ2-1; D call uncertain. CDR1 SEHNR and CDR2 FQNEAQ come from the germline V gene (reference sequence). Trimming stripped 5 bases from V and 6 bases from J, with 11 bases between. This CDR3 spans 13 amino acids. This CDR3 is CASSPSPLNEQFF. The CDR3 DNA reads TGTGCCAGCAGCCCAAGCCCCCTCAATGAGCAGTTCTTC. The variable domain in full, with the rest retrieved from reference TRBV7-9 and TRBJ2-1, is DTGVSQNPRHKITKRGQNVTFRCDPISEHNRLYWYRQTLGQGPEFLTYFQNEAQLEKSRLLSDRFSAERPKGSFSTLEIQRTEQGDSAMYLCASSPSPLNEQFFGPGTRLTVL.

V is TRBV2 and J is TRBJ1-6, with TRBD1 identical over 9 bases. J lost 10 bases, V lost 4 bases, and 8 bases had no gene match. The germline V gene encodes CDR1 SNHLY and CDR2 FYNNEI. The CDR3 runs 15 residues. The CDR3 region has the DNA TGTGCCAGCAGTGTGGAGGGACAGGGAAACTCACCCCTCCACTTT. The encoded protein is CASSVEGQGNSPLHF.

This sequence joins TRBV18 and TRBJ2-1, with 7 bases aligning to TRBD2. This CDR3 comprises 16 residues. J was trimmed by 2 bases and V by 6 bases; bases with no gene match: 10. Germline values: CDR1 KGHSH, CDR2 LQKENI. CDR3 DNA: TGTGCCAGCTCGCGCAATACACTAGCGACCTACAATGAGCAGTTCTTC. Translation gives CASSRNTLATYNEQFF.